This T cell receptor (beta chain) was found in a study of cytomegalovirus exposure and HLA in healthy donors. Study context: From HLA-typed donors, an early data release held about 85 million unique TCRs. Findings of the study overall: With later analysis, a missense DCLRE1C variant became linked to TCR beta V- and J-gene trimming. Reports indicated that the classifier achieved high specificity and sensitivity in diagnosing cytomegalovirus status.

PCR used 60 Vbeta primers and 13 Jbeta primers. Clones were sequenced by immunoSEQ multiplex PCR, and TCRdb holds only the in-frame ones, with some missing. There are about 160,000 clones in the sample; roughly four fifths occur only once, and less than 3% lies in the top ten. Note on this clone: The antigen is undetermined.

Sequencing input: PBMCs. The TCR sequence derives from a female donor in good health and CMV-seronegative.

The DNA for the CDR3 is TGCGCCAGCAGCCAAGAGGGGACAGGGCAGAACGAGCAGTACTTC. Its translation is CASSQEGTGQNEQYF. This chain links TRBV4-1 with TRBJ2-7; 9 nucleotides agree with TRBD1. This CDR3 spans 15 amino acids. V lost 0 bases, J lost 5 bases, and 5 bases stayed unmatched. In germline, CDR1 is MGHRA, CDR2 YSYEKL.